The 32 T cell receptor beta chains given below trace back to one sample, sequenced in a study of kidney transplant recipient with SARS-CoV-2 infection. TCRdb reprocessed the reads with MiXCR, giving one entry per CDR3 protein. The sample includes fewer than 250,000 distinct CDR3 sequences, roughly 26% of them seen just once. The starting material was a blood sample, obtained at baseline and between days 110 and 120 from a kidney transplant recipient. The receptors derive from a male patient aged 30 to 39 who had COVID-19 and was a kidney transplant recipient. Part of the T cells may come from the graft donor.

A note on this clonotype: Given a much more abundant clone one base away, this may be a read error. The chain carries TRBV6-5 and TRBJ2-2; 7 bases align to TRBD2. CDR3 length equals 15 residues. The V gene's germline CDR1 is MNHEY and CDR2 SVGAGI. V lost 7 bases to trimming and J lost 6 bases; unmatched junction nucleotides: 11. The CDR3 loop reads CASNPLAEGAGELFF. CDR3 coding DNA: TGTGCCAGCAATCCCCTAGCGGAAGGGGCCGGGGAGCTGTTTTTT.

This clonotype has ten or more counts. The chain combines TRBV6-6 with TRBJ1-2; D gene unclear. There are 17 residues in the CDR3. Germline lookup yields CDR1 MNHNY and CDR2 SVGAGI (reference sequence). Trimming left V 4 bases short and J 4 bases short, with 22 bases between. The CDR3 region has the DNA TGTGCCAGCAGTTGGGTAGTAGGTGGGAGAAAGACCTATGGCTACACCTTC. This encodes CASSWVVGGRKTYGYTF.

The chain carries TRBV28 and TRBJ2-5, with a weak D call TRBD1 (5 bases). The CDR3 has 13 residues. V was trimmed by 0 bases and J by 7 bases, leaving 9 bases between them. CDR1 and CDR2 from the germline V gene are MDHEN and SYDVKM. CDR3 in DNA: TGTGCCAGCAGTTTATGGGGGCCGGGGACCCAGTACTTC. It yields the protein CASSLWGPGTQYF.

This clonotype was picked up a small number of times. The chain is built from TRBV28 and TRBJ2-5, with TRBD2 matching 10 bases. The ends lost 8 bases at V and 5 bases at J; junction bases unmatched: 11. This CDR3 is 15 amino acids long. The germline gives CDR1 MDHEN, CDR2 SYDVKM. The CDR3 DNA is TGTGCCAGCGCACCCCTAGCGGGAGTGACGGAGACCCAGTACTTC. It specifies CASAPLAGVTETQYF.

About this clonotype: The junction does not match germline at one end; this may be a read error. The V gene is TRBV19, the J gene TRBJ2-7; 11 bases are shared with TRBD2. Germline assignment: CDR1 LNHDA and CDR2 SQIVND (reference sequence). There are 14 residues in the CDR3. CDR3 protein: CASSVGTSGYEQCF. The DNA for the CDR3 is TGTGCCAGTAGTGTGGGGACTAGCGGCTACGAGCAGTGCTTC.

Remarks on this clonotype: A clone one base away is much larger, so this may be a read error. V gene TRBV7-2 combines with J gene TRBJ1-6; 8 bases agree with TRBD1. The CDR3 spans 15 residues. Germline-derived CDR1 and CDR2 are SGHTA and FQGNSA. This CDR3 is CAGRGPGQVNSPLHF. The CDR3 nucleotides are TGTGCCGGCAGGGGGCCGGGACAGGTTAATTCACCCCTCCACTTT.

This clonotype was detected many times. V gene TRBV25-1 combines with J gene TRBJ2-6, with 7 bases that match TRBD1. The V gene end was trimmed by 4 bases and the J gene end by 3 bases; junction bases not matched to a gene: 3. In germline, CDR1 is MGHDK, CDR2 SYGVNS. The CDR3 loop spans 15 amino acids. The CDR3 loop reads CASSAQGYGANVLTF. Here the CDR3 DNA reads TGTGCCAGCAGTGCACAGGGGTATGGGGCCAACGTCCTGACTTTC.

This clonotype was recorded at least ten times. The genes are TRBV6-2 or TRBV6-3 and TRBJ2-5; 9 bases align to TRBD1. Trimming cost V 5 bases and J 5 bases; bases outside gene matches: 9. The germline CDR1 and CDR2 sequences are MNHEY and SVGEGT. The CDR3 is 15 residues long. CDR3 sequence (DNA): TGTGCCAGCAGTCATCAGGACAGGGGTAGGGAGACCCAGTACTTC. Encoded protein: CASSHQDRGRETQYF.

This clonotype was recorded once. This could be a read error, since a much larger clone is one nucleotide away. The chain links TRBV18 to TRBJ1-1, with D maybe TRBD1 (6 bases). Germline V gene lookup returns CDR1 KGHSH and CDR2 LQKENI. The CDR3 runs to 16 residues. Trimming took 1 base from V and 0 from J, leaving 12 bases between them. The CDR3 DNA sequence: TGTGCCAGCTCACCACGGTATTGGGACATGAACACTGAAGCTTTCTTT. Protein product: CASSPRYWDMNTEAFF.

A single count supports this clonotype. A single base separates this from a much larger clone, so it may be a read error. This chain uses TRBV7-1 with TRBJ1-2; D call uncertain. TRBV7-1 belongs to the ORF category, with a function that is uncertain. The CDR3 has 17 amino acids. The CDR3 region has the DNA TGTGCCAGCAGCAATAGTTCTCACGAGGGAAAGACCTATGGCTGCACCTTC. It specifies CASSNSSHEGKTYGCTF.

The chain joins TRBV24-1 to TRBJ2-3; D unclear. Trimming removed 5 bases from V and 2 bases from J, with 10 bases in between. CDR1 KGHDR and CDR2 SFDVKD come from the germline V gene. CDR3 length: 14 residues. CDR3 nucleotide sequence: TGTGCCACCAGTGGGTCCCTATTCACAGATACGCAGTATTTT. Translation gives CATSGSLFTDTQYF.

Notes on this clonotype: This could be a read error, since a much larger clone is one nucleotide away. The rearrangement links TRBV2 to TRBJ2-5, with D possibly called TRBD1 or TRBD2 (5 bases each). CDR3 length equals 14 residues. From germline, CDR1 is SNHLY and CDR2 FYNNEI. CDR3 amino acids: CASSVRSGDLAQCF. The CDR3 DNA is TGTGCCAGCAGTGTCCGTAGTGGGGACCTGGCCCAGTGCTTC.

The CDR3 DNA sequence: TGCGCCAGCAGCCAAGACCGCGGAAATACGCAGTATTTT. Amino acid sequence: CASSQDRGNTQYF. The rearrangement links TRBV4-3 to TRBJ2-3, with unresolved D. Trimming removed 0 bases from V and 7 bases from J, with 8 bases in between. The CDR3 consists of 13 residues. Germline CDR1 reads LGHNA; CDR2 reads YSLEER.

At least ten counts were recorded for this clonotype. In DNA form, the CDR3 reads TGCGCCAGCAGCAAACGGAGAGGACGTCGAAAGACCTATGGCTACACCTTC. This encodes CASSKRRGRRKTYGYTF. The V and J genes are TRBV4-3 and TRBJ1-2; D unresolved. The germline V gene has CDR1 LGHNA and CDR2 YSLEER. Trimming stripped 5 bases from V and 4 bases from J, with 23 bases between. The CDR3 is made up of 17 amino acids.

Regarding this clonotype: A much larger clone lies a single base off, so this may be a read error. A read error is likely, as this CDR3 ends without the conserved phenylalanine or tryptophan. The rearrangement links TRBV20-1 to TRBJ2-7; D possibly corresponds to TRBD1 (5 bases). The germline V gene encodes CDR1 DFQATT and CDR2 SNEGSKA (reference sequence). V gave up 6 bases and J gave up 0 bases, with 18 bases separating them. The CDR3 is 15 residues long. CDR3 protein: CSAPLTEYSSYEQYL. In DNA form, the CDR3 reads TGCAGTGCCCCCCTGACAGAATACAGCTCCTACGAGCAGTACCTC.

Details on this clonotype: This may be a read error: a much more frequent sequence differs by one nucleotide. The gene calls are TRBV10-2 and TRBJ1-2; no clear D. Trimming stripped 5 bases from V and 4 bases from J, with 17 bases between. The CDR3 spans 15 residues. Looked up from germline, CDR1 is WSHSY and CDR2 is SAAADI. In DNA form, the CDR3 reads TGCGCCAGCAGTAAGACCGCTGCAGCTACCTATGGCTACACCTTC. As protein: CASSKTAAATYGYTF.

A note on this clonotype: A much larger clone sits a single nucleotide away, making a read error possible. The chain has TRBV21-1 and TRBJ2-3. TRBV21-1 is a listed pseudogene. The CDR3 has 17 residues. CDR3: CANSRKLATVMQDTQYF. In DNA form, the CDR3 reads TGTGCCAACAGCCGCAAATTAGCTACAGTCATGCAAGATACGCAGTATTTT.

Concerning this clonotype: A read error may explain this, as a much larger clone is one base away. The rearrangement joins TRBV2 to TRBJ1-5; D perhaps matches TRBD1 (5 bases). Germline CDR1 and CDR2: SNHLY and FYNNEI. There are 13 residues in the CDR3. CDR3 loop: CAGSQGVNQPQHF. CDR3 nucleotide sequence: TGTGCCGGCAGTCAGGGAGTCAACCAGCCCCAGCATTTT.

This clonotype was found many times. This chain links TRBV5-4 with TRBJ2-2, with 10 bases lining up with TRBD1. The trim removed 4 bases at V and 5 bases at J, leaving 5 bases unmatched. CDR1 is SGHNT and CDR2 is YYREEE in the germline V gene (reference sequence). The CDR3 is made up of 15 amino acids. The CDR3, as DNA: TGTGCCAGCAGCCCGGGACAGGGGATAACCGGGGAGCTGTTTTTT. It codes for CASSPGQGITGELFF.

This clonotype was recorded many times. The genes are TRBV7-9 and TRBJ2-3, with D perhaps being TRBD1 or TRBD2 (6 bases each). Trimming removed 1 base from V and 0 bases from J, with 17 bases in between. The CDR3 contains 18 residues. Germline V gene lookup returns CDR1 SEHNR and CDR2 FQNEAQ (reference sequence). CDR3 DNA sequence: TGTGCCAGCAGCTTAGGCCACCCGGGGGCCCGGAGCACAGATACGCAGTATTTT. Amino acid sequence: CASSLGHPGARSTDTQYF.

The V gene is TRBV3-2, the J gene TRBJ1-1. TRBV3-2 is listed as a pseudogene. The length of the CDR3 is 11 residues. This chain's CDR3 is CASRGGAEAFF. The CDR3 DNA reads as TGTGCCAGCCGGGGTGGAGCTGAAGCTTTCTTT.

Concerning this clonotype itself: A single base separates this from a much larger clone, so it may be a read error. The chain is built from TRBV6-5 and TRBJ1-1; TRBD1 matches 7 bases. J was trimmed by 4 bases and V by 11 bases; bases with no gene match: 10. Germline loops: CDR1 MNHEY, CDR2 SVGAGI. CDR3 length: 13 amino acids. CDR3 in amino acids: CAGTRQGRTEAFF. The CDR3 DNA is TGTGCCGGCACCAGACAGGGTCGCACTGAAGCTTTCTTT.

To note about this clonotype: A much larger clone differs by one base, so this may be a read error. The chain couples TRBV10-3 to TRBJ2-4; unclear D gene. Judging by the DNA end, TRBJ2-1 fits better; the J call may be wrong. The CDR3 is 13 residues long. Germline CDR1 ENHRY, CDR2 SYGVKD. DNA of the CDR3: TGTGCCATCAGTGAGTCCTTCTGGAATGGGCAGTTCTTC. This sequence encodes CAISESFWNGQFF.

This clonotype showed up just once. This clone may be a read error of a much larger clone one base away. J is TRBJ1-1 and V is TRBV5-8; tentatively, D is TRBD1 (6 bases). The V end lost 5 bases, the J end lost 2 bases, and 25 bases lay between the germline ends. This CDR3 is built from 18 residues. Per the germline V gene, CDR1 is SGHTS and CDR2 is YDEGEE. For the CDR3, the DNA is TGTGCCAGCAGTTCCACAGGGACCTCCACCTCGATCAACACTGAAGCTTTCTTT. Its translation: CASSSTGTSTSINTEAFF.

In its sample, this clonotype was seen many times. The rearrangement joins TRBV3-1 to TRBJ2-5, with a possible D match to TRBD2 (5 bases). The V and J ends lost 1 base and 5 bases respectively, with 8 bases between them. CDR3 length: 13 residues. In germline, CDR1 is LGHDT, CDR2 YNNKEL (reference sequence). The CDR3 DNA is TGTGCCAGCAGCCAAGCTAGCATGGAGACCCAGTACTTC. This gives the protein CASSQASMETQYF.

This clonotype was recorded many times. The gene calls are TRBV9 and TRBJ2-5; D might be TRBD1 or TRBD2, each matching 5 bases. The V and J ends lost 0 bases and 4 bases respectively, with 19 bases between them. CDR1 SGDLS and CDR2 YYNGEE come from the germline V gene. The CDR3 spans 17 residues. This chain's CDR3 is CASSVASLGPRGETQYF. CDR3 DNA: TGTGCCAGCAGCGTAGCTTCCTTGGGCCCGAGGGGAGAGACCCAGTACTTC.

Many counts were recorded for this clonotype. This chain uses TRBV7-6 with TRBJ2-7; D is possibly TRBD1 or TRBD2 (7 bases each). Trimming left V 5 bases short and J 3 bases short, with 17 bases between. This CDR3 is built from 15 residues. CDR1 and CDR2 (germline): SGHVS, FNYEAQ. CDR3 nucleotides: TGTGCCAGCAGCGGATCGGGGGGACAGCTCTACGAGCAGTACTTC. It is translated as CASSGSGGQLYEQYF.

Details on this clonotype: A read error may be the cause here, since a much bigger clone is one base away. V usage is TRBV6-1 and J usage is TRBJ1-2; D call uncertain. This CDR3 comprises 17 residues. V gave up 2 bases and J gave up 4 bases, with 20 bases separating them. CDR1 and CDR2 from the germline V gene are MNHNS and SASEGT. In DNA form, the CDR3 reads TGTGCCAGCAGTGAAACAATCTCTATGCGAAAGACCTATGGCTACACCTTC. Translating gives CASSETISMRKTYGYTF.

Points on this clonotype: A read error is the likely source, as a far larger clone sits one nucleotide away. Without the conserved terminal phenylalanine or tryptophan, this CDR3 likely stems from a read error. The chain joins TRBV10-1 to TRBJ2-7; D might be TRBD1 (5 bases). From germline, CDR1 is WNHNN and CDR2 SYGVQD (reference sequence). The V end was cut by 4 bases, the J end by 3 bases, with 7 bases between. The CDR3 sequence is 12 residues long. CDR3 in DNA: TGCGCCAGCAGTGGTGACAGCTACGAGCAGTACTCC. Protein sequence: CASSGDSYEQYS.

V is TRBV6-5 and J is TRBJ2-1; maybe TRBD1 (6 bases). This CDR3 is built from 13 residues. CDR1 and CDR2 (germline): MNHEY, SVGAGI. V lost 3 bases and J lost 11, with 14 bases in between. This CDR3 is CASSYLGAEKQFF. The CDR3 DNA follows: TGTGCCAGCAGTTATTTGGGGGCGGAGAAGCAGTTCTTC.

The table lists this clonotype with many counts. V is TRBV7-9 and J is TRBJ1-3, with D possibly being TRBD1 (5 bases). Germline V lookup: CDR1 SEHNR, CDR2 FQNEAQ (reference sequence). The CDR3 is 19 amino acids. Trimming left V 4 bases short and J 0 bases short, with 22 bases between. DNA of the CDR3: TGTGCCAGCAGCTCTGTAGCCTACGGGACGACCACCTCTGGAAACACCATATATTTT. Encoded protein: CASSSVAYGTTTSGNTIYF.

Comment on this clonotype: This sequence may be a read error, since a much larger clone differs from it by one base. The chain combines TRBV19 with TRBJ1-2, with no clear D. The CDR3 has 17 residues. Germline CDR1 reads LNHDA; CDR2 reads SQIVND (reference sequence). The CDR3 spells CASSLYKTNRKTYGYAF. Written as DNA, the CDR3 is TGTGCCAGTAGTTTATACAAGACAAATCGAAAGACCTATGGCTACGCCTTC.